This is a list of T cell receptor beta chains from one sample in a study of T cell changes during pregnancy in multiple sclerosis. The protocol was immunoSEQ multiplex PCR, while the TCRdb copy is restricted to in-frame clones and leaves out a portion. The profile shows more than 25,000 clones, 80% to 90% of them singletons. Here the sequenced sample was CD8+ T cells from peripheral blood mononuclear cells, taken in the first trimester of pregnancy. The receptor set was obtained from a female donor with multiple sclerosis, enrolled in a pregnancy study. CDR3s include the opening cysteine and the closing phenylalanine or tryptophan. The D gene is left open where the match is weak. Only some rows state a clone size, as once, few, many or a class for expanded clones.

D,size,length,J,V,DNA,CDR3
TRBD1,NA,15,TRBJ1-2,TRBV4-3,TGCGCCAGCAGCCAAGATAGGGGGCCGGGCTATGGCTACACCTTC,CASSQDRGPGYGYTF
NA,NA,14,TRBJ2-5,TRBV10-3,TGTGCCATCGCCGTTGAAGGGAGTTGGGAGACCCAGTACTTC,CAIAVEGSWETQYF
NA,NA,15,TRBJ2-1,TRBV28,TGTGCCAGCAGTTTTGGGGGACTGTTTGGTGATGAGCAGTTCTTC,CASSFGGLFGDEQFF
NA,NA,15,TRBJ2-7,TRBV27,TGTGCCAGCAGTTTATCACCATCCTTCTACTACGAGCAGTACTTC,CASSLSPSFYYEQYF
TRBD1,NA,15,TRBJ2-5,TRBV19,TGTGCCAGTAGTATCCTGACAGGGGAGCAAGAGACCCAGTACTTC,CASSILTGEQETQYF
NA,NA,14,TRBJ2-5,TRBV9,TGTGCCAGCAGCGTCGGCCAAGCAGGGGAGACCCAGTACTTC,CASSVGQAGETQYF
NA,once,15,TRBJ1-5,TRBV18,TGTGCCAGCTCACCACCCGGGTTTGGTCGTCAGCCCCAGCATTTT,CASSPPGFGRQPQHF
TRBD1,NA,16,TRBJ2-7,TRBV4-1,TGCGCCAGCAGCCAAGACGAGGGGACAGACTCCTACGAGCAGTACTTC,CASSQDEGTDSYEQYF
TRBD1,once,13,TRBJ2-7,TRBV29-1,TGCAGCGTTGGGGGGACAGGGGGCAACGAGCAGTACTTC,CSVGGTGGNEQYF
NA,once,13,TRBJ2-1,TRBV27,TGTGCCAGCAGCGCAGGGGCCTACAATGAGCAGTTCTTC,CASSAGAYNEQFF
NA,NA,13,TRBJ1-1,TRBV30,TGTGCCTGGAGTCAAACAGGAGGGACTGAAGCTTTCTTT,CAWSQTGGTEAFF
TRBD2,once,19,TRBJ2-2,TRBV15,TGTGCCACCAGCAGAGATGGAAGCGGGGGGGTAGCGAACACCGGGGAGCTGTTTTTT,CATSRDGSGGVANTGELFF
NA,NA,16,TRBJ2-5,TRBV15,TGTGCCACCAGCAGAGGATTAGAAAGGGGCCAAGAGACCCAGTACTTC,CATSRGLERGQETQYF
TRBD1,medium-sized,16,TRBJ1-2,TRBV6-1,TGTGCCAGCAGTGAAGCGGATGGGACAGGGGGCTATGGCTACACCTTC,CASSEADGTGGYGYTF
NA,medium-sized,12,TRBJ2-3,TRBV11-3,TGTGCCAGCAGCTTAATCGGGGAAACGCAGTATTTT,CASSLIGETQYF
TRBD2,NA,17,TRBJ2-1,TRBV2,TGTGCCAGCATTCAGACTAGCGGGCGTGAATCCTACAATGAGCAGTTCTTC,CASIQTSGRESYNEQFF
NA,NA,15,TRBJ1-1,TRBV28,TGTGCCAGCAGTTTAGCTTATGGCCGGAACACTGAAGCTTTCTTT,CASSLAYGRNTEAFF
TRBD1,NA,14,TRBJ2-7,TRBV5-4,TGTGCCAGCAGCGACGGGGACAGAACCTACGAGCAGTACTTC,CASSDGDRTYEQYF
TRBD1,NA,15,TRBJ2-7,TRBV7-9,TGTGCCAGCAGCTCTGGGGCGACAGGGGACCACGAGCAGTACTTC,CASSSGATGDHEQYF
NA,NA,14,TRBJ2-2,TRBV27,TGTGCCAGCAGGGTGGGAGGAGGTACCGGGGAGCTGTTTTTT,CASRVGGGTGELFF
NA,NA,15,TRBJ2-5,TRBV11-2,TGTGCCAGCACCACGCACGGAAAGGGAGTAGAGACCCAGTACTTC,CASTTHGKGVETQYF
NA,NA,14,TRBJ2-1,TRBV7-9,TGTGCCAGCAGCTTAGGTGGCGGGGTCAATGAGCAGTTCTTC,CASSLGGGVNEQFF
NA,NA,15,TRBJ1-5,TRBV25-1,TGTGCCAGCAGTGGAGGGCCCTTTGAGGGTCAGCCCCAGCATTTT,CASSGGPFEGQPQHF
TRBD2,NA,15,TRBJ2-1,TRBV5-1,TGCGCCAGCAGCTCACAAGCCGGGACTAGCCAAAAGCAGTTCTTC,CASSSQAGTSQKQFF
NA,NA,14,TRBJ1-1,TRBV9,TGTGCCAGCAGCGTAGGAGGTGAGAACACTGAAGCTTTCTTT,CASSVGGENTEAFF
TRBD1,few,13,TRBJ1-5,TRBV29-1,TGCAGCGCAGGGACAGGGGACGACGGGCCCCAGCATTTT,CSAGTGDDGPQHF
NA,once,14,TRBJ2-3,TRBV4-2,TGTGCCAGCAGCCAAGACGGCGGGTCAGATACGCAGTATTTT,CASSQDGGSDTQYF
NA,NA,15,TRBJ1-1,TRBV7-2,TGTGCCAGCAGCTTAGACCGTCCCGGGGACACTGAAGCTTTCTTT,CASSLDRPGDTEAFF
NA,NA,12,TRBJ1-1,TRBV19,TGTGCCAGTAGCGCCGGGGTGCTTGAAGCTTTCTTT,CASSAGVLEAFF